The 28 T cell receptor beta chains given below trace back to one sample, sequenced in a study of technical replicates of blood from several donors. The data were produced by immunoSEQ multiplex PCR, yet TCRdb's version contains in-frame clones alone and is incomplete. The top ten clones hold around 0.37% of a sample with about 79,000 clones, about 91% of them seen once. The sample consisted of T cells isolated from PBMCs. These receptors were obtained from a human donor in good health. Some clones in this sample may be carry-over from other donors' samples.

The chain combines TRBV5-6 with TRBJ2-5, with 7 bases fitting TRBD2. CDR3 length: 16 amino acids. The V gene's germline CDR1 is SGHDT and CDR2 YYEEEE. V was clipped by 4 bases and J by 1 base; unmatched bases: 10. CDR3 region: CASSPDGGGSQETQYF. CDR3 DNA: TGTGCCAGCAGCCCCGACGGTGGCGGGAGCCAAGAGACCCAGTACTTC.

V and J are TRBV2 and TRBJ2-3; weak D call: TRBD2 (5 bases). The CDR3 length is 14 residues. CDR1 is SNHLY and CDR2 is FYNNEI in the germline V gene. The ends were cut back, 3 bases at V and 8 bases at J, with 15 bases in the middle. CDR3 sequence reads: CASSEANSAGTQYF. For the CDR3, the DNA is TGTGCCAGCAGTGAGGCCAATAGTGCGGGTACGCAGTATTTT.

This clone has only a few counts. This chain joins TRBV5-5 and TRBJ1-2; D may be TRBD1 (6 bases). The germline V gene has CDR1 SGHKS and CDR2 YYEKEE (reference sequence). V dropped 2 bases and J dropped 4 bases, with 9 bases sitting between them. The CDR3 consists of 13 residues. CDR3 residues: CASSFLDSYGYTF. CDR3 sequence (DNA): TGTGCCAGCAGCTTCCTGGACAGCTATGGCTACACCTTC.

The chain joins TRBV9 to TRBJ2-1; 13 positions agree with TRBD2. Losses at the gene ends were 3 bases for V and 8 bases for J; bases not matched to a gene: 5. CDR1 SGDLS and CDR2 YYNGEE come from the germline V gene. The CDR3 is made up of 15 amino acids. CDR3 DNA sequence: TGTGCCAGCAGCGCTACTAGCGGGAGGGCCCATGAGCAGTTCTTC. Amino acid sequence: CASSATSGRAHEQFF.

The chain carries TRBV30 and TRBJ1-2; 9 positions match TRBD1. Per the germline V gene, CDR1 is GTSNPN and CDR2 is SVGIG (reference sequence). The J segment lost 8 bases and the V segment lost 5 bases, leaving 6 bases of the junction unmatched. This CDR3 is built from 12 residues. This chain's CDR3 is CAWSQGAGGYTF. The CDR3 DNA sequence: TGTGCCTGGTCACAGGGGGCAGGGGGCTACACCTTC.

This clone has more than one count but fewer than ten. This chain links TRBV19 with TRBJ2-2; 9 bases fit TRBD1. The CDR3 is made up of 15 amino acids. The V and J ends lost 9 bases and 3 bases, in that order; junction bases with no gene match: 8. CDR1 is LNHDA, CDR2 SQIVND, per germline (reference sequence). The CDR3 loop is CASTYRDRDTGELFF. CDR3 DNA: TGTGCCAGCACATACCGGGACAGGGACACCGGGGAGCTGTTTTTT.

The chain couples TRBV28 to TRBJ1-1, with D uncertain. V lost 10 bases, J lost 4 bases, and 16 bases lay in between. CDR1 MDHEN and CDR2 SYDVKM come from the germline V gene. There are 13 residues in the CDR3. CDR3: CAIRREVLTEAFF. The CDR3 DNA reads TGTGCCATTAGAAGGGAGGTTCTCACTGAAGCTTTCTTT. Full variable domain (rest looked up from reference TRBV28 and TRBJ1-1): DVKVTQSSRYLVKRTGEKVFLECVQDMDHENMFWYRQDPGLGLRLIYFSYDVKMKEKGDIPEGYSVSREKKERFSLILESASTNQTSMYLCAIRREVLTEAFFGQGTRLTVV.

The chain has TRBV4-3 and TRBJ2-7, with unresolved D. CDR3 size: 15 residues. The V end was cut by 4 bases, the J end by 2 bases, with 15 bases between. CDR1 and CDR2 from the germline V gene are LGHNA and YSLEER. The CDR3 is CASSPSRGRTYEQYF. The CDR3 region has the DNA TGCGCCAGCAGCCCAAGCAGAGGCAGAACCTACGAGCAGTACTTC.

The chain couples TRBV28 to TRBJ2-7; possible D gene TRBD1, 5 bases. Trimming shortened V by 3 bases and J by 2 bases, and 8 bases separated the two germline ends. From germline, CDR1 is MDHEN and CDR2 SYDVKM. CDR3 size: 13 residues. CDR3 DNA: TGTGCCAGCAGTTTCCAGGGAACCTACGAGCAGTACTTC. This sequence encodes CASSFQGTYEQYF.

This sequence joins TRBV11-3 and TRBJ2-7; no definite D call. The CDR3 is 12 residues long. The V and J ends lost 5 bases and 5 bases respectively, with 10 bases between them. Germline values: CDR1 SGHNT, CDR2 YENEEA. CDR3 bases: TGTGCCAGCAGCCCCTGGGCCCACGAGCAGTACTTC. Its translation is CASSPWAHEQYF.

This chain connects TRBV10-3 to TRBJ2-1, with 12 bases aligning to TRBD2. After removal of 4 bases from V and 4 bases from J, the junction contained 2 bases not matched to a gene. The CDR3 is 15 amino acids. Per the germline V gene, CDR1 is ENHRY and CDR2 is SYGVKD. The CDR3 sequence is CAISGGLAGYNEQFF. The CDR3 bases are TGTGCCATCAGTGGCGGACTAGCGGGATACAATGAGCAGTTCTTC.

As to this clone: The junction departs from germline at one end; a sequencing error may be responsible. The chain couples TRBV7-2 to TRBJ2-7; D perhaps matches TRBD2 (5 bases). Germline lookup yields CDR1 SGHTA and CDR2 FQGNSA. The CDR3 has 13 amino acids. CDR3 bases: TGTGCCAGCAGCTCCTCACGGAGTCAGGAGGCGAGCTTC. Translation gives CASSSSRSQEASF.

The chain has TRBV6-5 and TRBJ2-3, with TRBD2 matching 7 bases. J lost 3 bases, V lost 5 bases, and 8 bases had no gene match. The CDR3 length is 15 residues. The germline CDR1 and CDR2 sequences are MNHEY and SVGAGI. Written as DNA, the CDR3 is TGTGCCAGCAGTCCTTTCGGGAGGTTTACAGATACGCAGTATTTT. Translation: CASSPFGRFTDTQYF.

V is TRBV4-1 and J is TRBJ1-4; 11 positions match TRBD1. Germline loops: CDR1 MGHRA, CDR2 YSYEKL. Trimming removed 1 base from V and 4 bases from J; junction bases left unmatched: 5. This CDR3 region has 17 residues. CDR3 residues: CASSQGTGGSLNEKLFF. The CDR3 coding sequence is TGCGCCAGCAGCCAAGGGACAGGGGGCAGCCTTAATGAAAAACTGTTTTTT.

This chain links TRBV27 with TRBJ2-1; 10 positions agree with TRBD1. Germline V lookup: CDR1 MNHEY, CDR2 SMNVEV (reference sequence). Trimming took 4 bases from V and 5 from J; bases not matched to a gene: 8. The CDR3 totals 16 residues. CDR3 nucleotides: TGTGCCAGCAGTTCCACCGGGACAGGGGACCACAATGAGCAGTTCTTC. This codes for CASSSTGTGDHNEQFF.

The chain combines TRBV7-2 with TRBJ2-2; weak D call: TRBD2 (5 bases). The CDR3 spans 13 residues. CDR1 and CDR2 from the germline V gene are SGHTA and FQGNSA. V dropped 1 base and J dropped 6 bases, with 6 bases sitting between them. CDR3 sequence (DNA): TGTGCCAGCAGCTTAGTACTAGCCGGGGAGCTGTTTTTT. Its protein product is CASSLVLAGELFF.

This clone was observed once. The V call is TRBV28, the J call TRBJ2-3, with 11 bases fitting TRBD1. Germline V gene lookup returns CDR1 MDHEN and CDR2 SYDVKM. V was pared by 5 bases and J by 4 bases, with 8 bases of the junction left unmatched. CDR3 length: 16 residues. CDR3 amino acids: CASSPAGTGGADTQYF. As DNA, the CDR3 is TGTGCCAGCAGTCCTGCCGGGACAGGGGGGGCAGATACGCAGTATTTT.

The chain joins TRBV5-4 to TRBJ1-5; TRBD1 is a possible D gene (5 bases). The CDR3 length is 15 residues. Trimming shortened V by 0 bases and J by 6 bases, and 13 bases separated the two germline ends. Germline V gene data show CDR1 as SGHNT and CDR2 as YYREEE (reference sequence). The CDR3 DNA reads TGTGCCAGCAGCTTGGATAGGGGAGGTGGTCAGCCCCAGCATTTT. Its protein product is CASSLDRGGGQPQHF.

The chain is built from TRBV19 and TRBJ1-1; tentative D call: TRBD1 (6 bases). Looked up from germline, CDR1 is LNHDA and CDR2 is SQIVND (reference sequence). V was trimmed by 4 bases and J by 7 bases, leaving 13 bases between them. The CDR3 has 13 residues. The CDR3 spells CASSTRTAIEAFF. CDR3 nucleotide sequence: TGTGCCAGTAGTACCCGGACAGCGATTGAAGCTTTCTTT.

The chain carries TRBV10-2 and TRBJ2-3; D not certain. V lost 9 bases and J 5 bases, leaving 6 bases between the germline ends. The CDR3 has 10 residues. Per germline, CDR1 WSHSY and CDR2 SAAADI. The CDR3 region has the DNA TGCGCCAGTAATCGAGATACGCAGTATTTT. Translated, it gives CASNRDTQYF.

This chain connects TRBV29-1 to TRBJ2-7; D call uncertain. This CDR3 contains 13 residues. CDR1 and CDR2 (germline): SQVTM, ANQGSEA. V was pared by 4 bases and J by 3 bases, with 13 bases between. This chain's CDR3 is CSVVFLINYEQYF. CDR3 nucleotides: TGCAGCGTTGTATTCCTAATCAACTACGAGCAGTACTTC.

The sample holds many counts of this clone. V and J are TRBV6-5 and TRBJ1-1; TRBD1 matches at 7 bases. V shed 6 bases, J shed 2 bases, and the junction held 6 bases outside the gene matches. Germline V gene sequence: CDR1 MNHEY, CDR2 SVGAGI. The CDR3 is 14 residues long. The CDR3 nucleotides read TGTGCCAGCAGGACCCGACAGGGAAACACTGAAGCTTTCTTT. Protein product: CASRTRQGNTEAFF.

The rearrangement uses TRBV10-3 and TRBJ2-7; unclear D gene. V lost 6 bases, J lost 2 bases, and 23 bases lay in between. Germline V gene data show CDR1 as ENHRY and CDR2 as SYGVKD. The CDR3 has 17 amino acids. CDR3 in amino acids: CAIRESLLKTFAYEQYF. The CDR3 nucleotides read TGTGCCATCAGGGAAAGCTTGTTGAAGACTTTCGCCTACGAGCAGTACTTC.

The V and J genes are TRBV5-6 and TRBJ2-4; 15 positions agree with TRBD2. The CDR3 extends over 18 amino acids. V dropped 4 bases and J dropped 9; count of bases not matched to a gene: 14. Germline CDR1 reads SGHDT; CDR2 reads YYEEEE. Here the CDR3 DNA reads TGTGCCAGCAGCCCTTTTAGGGGACTAGCGGGAGGAGGCGGCATTCAGTACTTC. Residues: CASSPFRGLAGGGGIQYF.

CDR3 residues: CATSRDLVNPQETQYF. DNA for the CDR3: TGTGCCACCAGCAGAGATCTAGTCAACCCCCAAGAGACCCAGTACTTC. The chain uses TRBV15 and TRBJ2-5; D uncertain. This CDR3 comprises 16 residues. V shed 0 bases and J shed 1 base, with 12 bases lying between them. CDR1 is LNHNV and CDR2 is YYDKDF in the germline V gene (reference sequence).

V gene TRBV30 combines with J gene TRBJ1-2, with no clear D. Deletions cut 0 bases from V and 0 bases from J, with 8 bases between. This CDR3 spans 14 amino acids. Germline V gene sequence: CDR1 GTSNPN, CDR2 SVGIG (reference sequence). DNA for the CDR3: TGTGCCTGGAGTGTACGAGCTACTAACTATGGCTACACCTTC. Encoded protein: CAWSVRATNYGYTF.

V is TRBV4-1 and J is TRBJ1-1; 7 bases map to TRBD1. The CDR3 extends over 15 amino acids. Trimming at V came to 4 bases and at J to 2 bases, leaving 7 bases not matched to a gene. Germline CDR1 is MGHRA and CDR2 is YSYEKL. The CDR3 DNA reads as TGCGCCAGCAGCCTACCGGGACAGTATAACACTGAAGCTTTCTTT. Translating gives CASSLPGQYNTEAFF.

The gene calls are TRBV13 and TRBJ2-7, with TRBD1 matching over 9 bases. The CDR3 length is 15 residues. V trimming: 4 bases; J trimming: 6 bases; junction bases outside the gene matches: 10. CDR1 is PRHDT, CDR2 FYEKMQ, per germline (reference sequence). The CDR3 is CASSSPGQGGPEQYF. CDR3 nucleotides: TGTGCCAGCAGCTCGCCGGGACAGGGAGGCCCCGAGCAGTACTTC.